The subject of this entry is one T cell receptor beta chain. The antigen is undetermined. Germline-derived CDR1 and CDR2 are SGHNT and YYREEE (reference sequence). This CDR3 comprises 14 residues. The data belong to a study of T cells expressing NK-cell markers. General observations from the study: In a few donors, dominant clonotypes made up about 25-60.1% of CD3+CD56-NKG2C+ cells. Dominant NKG2C+ clonotypes in 6 or 7 donors made up about 1.0-7.5% of CD8+ T cells.

TCRdb re-called the 5' RACE reads, yielding one record per CDR3 amino acid sequence without DNA. The sample features around 110,000 distinct CDR3 sequences, with 15% to 20% in its top ten. Specimen: blood T cells: a sorted CD56 or NKG2C T cell subset, CD4+ or CD8+ T cells, or bulk PBMC T cells (not recorded which). The chain carries TRBV5-4 and TRBJ1-4; TCRdb's D gene call, TRBD1, goes unchecked for lack of DNA. The source of this sequence is a woman aged 18-70 years in good health. The CDR3 here is CASSFGDMDEKLFF.